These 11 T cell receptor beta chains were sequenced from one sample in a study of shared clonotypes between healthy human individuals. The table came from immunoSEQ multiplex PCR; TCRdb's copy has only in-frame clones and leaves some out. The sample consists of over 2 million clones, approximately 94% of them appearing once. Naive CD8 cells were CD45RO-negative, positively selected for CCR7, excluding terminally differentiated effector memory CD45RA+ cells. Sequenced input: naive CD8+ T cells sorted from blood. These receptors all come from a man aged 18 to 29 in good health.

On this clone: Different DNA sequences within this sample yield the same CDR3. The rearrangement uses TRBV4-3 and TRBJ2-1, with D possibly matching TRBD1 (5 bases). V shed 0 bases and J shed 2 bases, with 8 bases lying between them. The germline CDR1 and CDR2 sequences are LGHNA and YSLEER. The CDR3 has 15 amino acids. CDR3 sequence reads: CASSQDRVPYNEQFF. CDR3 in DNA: TGCGCCAGCAGCCAAGACAGGGTCCCCTACAATGAGCAGTTCTTC.

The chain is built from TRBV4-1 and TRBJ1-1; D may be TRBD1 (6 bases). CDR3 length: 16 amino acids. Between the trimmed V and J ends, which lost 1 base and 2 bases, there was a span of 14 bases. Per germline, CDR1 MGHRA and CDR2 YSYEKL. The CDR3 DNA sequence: TGCGCCAGCAGCCAAGGGGGGGGCGCGCTTAACACTGAAGCTTTCTTT. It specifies CASSQGGGALNTEAFF.

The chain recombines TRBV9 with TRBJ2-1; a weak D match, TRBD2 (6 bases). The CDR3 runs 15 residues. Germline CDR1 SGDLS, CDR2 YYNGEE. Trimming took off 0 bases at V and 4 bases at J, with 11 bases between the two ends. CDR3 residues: CASSVVEGTYNEQFF. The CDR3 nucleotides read TGTGCCAGCAGCGTAGTCGAGGGGACTTACAATGAGCAGTTCTTC.

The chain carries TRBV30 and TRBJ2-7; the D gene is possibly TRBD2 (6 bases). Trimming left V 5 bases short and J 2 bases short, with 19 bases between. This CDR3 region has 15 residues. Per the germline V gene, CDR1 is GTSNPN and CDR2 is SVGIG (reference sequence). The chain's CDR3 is CAWGDHSGPPYEQYF. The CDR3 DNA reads TGTGCCTGGGGGGATCATAGCGGTCCCCCCTACGAGCAGTACTTC.

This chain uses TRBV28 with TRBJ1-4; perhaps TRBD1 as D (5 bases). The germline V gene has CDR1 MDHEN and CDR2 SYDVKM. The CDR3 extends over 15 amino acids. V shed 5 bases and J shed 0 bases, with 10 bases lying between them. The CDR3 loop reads CASSPPGATNEKLFF. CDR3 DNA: TGTGCCAGCAGTCCCCCGGGGGCAACTAATGAAAAACTGTTTTTT. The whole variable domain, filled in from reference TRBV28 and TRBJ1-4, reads DVKVTQSSRYLVKRTGEKVFLECVQDMDHENMFWYRQDPGLGLRLIYFSYDVKMKEKGDIPEGYSVSREKKERFSLILESASTNQTSMYLCASSPPGATNEKLFFGSGTQLSVL.

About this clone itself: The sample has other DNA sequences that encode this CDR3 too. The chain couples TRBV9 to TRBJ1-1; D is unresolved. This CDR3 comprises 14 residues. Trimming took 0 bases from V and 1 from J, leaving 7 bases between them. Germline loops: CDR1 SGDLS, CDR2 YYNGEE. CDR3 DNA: TGTGCCAGCAGCGTAGGGGGAGCGAACACTGAAGCTTTCTTT. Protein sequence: CASSVGGANTEAFF.

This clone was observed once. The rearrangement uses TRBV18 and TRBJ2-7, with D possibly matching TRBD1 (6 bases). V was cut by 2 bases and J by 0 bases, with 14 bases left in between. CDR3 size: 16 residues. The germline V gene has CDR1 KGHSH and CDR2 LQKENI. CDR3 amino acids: CASSPGGQIHSYEQYF. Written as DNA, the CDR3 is TGTGCCAGCTCACCAGGGGGCCAGATCCACTCCTACGAGCAGTACTTC.

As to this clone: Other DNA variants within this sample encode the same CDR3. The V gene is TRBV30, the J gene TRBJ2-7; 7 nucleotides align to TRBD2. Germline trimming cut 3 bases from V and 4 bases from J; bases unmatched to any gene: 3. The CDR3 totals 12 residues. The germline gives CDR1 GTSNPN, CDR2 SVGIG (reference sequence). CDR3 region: CAWSLGGYEQYF. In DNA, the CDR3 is TGTGCCTGGAGCCTCGGGGGGTACGAGCAGTACTTC.

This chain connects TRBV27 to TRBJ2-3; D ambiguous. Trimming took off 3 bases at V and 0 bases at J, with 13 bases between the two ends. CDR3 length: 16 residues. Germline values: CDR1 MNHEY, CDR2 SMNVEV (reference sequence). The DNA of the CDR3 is TGTGCCAGCAGTTTGGGTTACGGCTCTAGCACAGATACGCAGTATTTT. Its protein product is CASSLGYGSSTDTQYF.

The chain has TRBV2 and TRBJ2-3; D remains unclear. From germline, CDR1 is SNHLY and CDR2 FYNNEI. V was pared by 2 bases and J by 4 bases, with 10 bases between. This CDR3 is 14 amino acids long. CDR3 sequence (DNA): TGTGCCAGCAGTGAATTCGGCAGCGCAGATACGCAGTATTTT. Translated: CASSEFGSADTQYF.

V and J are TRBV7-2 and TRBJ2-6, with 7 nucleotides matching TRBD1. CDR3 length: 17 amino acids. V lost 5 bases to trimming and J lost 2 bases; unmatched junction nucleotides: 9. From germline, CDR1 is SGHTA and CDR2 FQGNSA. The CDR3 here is CASSLQGEVAGANVLTF. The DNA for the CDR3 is TGTGCCAGCAGCCTCCAGGGGGAAGTGGCTGGGGCCAACGTCCTGACTTTC.